The rows below give T cell receptor beta chains drawn from one sample of a study of shared clonotypes between healthy human individuals. Sequencing was performed with immunoSEQ multiplex PCR; in TCRdb, only in-frame clones are kept and a portion is missing. Here the sample spans hundreds of thousands of clones, around 75% being singletons. Sample: PBMCs. Receptor source: a woman aged 35 to 49 in good health. Some clones in this sample may be carry-over from other donors' samples. The CDR3 runs from the conserved cysteine through the conserved F or W. A D gene is named only where the DNA matches it firmly. Some rows mark clone size as missing; the rest say once, few, many or name a class of expanded clone.

clone size,V gene,D gene,CDR3 length,J gene,CDR3 DNA,CDR3 protein
-,TRBV7-8,-,15,TRBJ2-4,TGTGCCAGCAGCTCGGGGGGACAGGCCAAAAACATTCAGTACTTC,CASSSGGQAKNIQYF
many,TRBV7-2,TRBD2,15,TRBJ2-1,TGTGCCAGCAGCCTTCAGGCGGGAGGCTACAATGAGCAGTTCTTC,CASSLQAGGYNEQFF
-,TRBV30,-,14,TRBJ1-2,TGTGCCTGGAGAAAATCCGGGGTCAACTATGGCTACACCTTC,CAWRKSGVNYGYTF
-,TRBV29-1,TRBD1,16,TRBJ2-3,TGCAGCGTTGAAGGGGGACGGGACAGGGGGCTGGATACGCAGTATTTT,CSVEGGRDRGLDTQYF
few,TRBV7-9,-,11,TRBJ2-1,TGTGCCAGCAGCATATACAATGAGCAGTTCTTC,CASSIYNEQFF
-,TRBV27,TRBD1,13,TRBJ1-2,TGTGCCAGCAGTTGGAGGGGGCTATATGGCTACACCTTC,CASSWRGLYGYTF
-,TRBV18,TRBD1,16,TRBJ1-5,TGTGCCAGCTCACCAAGGGACAGGGGGTTCAATCAGCCCCAGCATTTT,CASSPRDRGFNQPQHF
-,TRBV28,-,17,TRBJ2-7,TGTGCCAGCAGCCCACACGGGGCCGCTACCAAGGACTACGAGCAGTACTTC,CASSPHGAATKDYEQYF
-,TRBV6-5,-,11,TRBJ2-3,TGTGCCACCGCCCGTGGAACTAAGCAGTATTTT,CATARGTKQYF
-,TRBV25-1,-,18,TRBJ2-3,TGTGCCAGCAGTCGCCGCTCGTACCCCCCACTAGGCACAGATACGCAGTATTTT,CASSRRSYPPLGTDTQYF
-,TRBV6-1,-,13,TRBJ2-5,TGTGCCAGCAGTGAAACGCTCGAAGAGACCCAGTACTTC,CASSETLEETQYF
-,TRBV5-1,-,14,TRBJ2-3,TGCGCCAGCAGCTCCTCGGAGGGGACAGATACGCAGTATTTT,CASSSSEGTDTQYF
-,TRBV2,TRBD1,14,TRBJ2-1,TGTGCCAGCAGGGACAGGGGGTACTACAATGAGCAGTTCTTC,CASRDRGYYNEQFF
-,TRBV5-4,-,14,TRBJ1-1,TGTGCCAGCAGCCCGAACCGACTTGACACTGAAGCTTTCTTT,CASSPNRLDTEAFF
-,TRBV9,-,15,TRBJ2-5,TGTGCCAGCAGCATGTCTTGGGGATACCAAGAGACCCAGTACTTC,CASSMSWGYQETQYF
-,TRBV7-3,-,15,TRBJ1-5,TGTGCCAGCATTAACAGGGTGGTCGGCAATCAGCCCCAGCATTTT,CASINRVVGNQPQHF
-,TRBV11-2,-,13,TRBJ2-1,TGTGCCCTAGTAAAATACTCCTACAATGAGCAGTTCTTC,CALVKYSYNEQFF
-,TRBV7-6,TRBD1,17,TRBJ2-6,TGTGCCAGCAGCCCCCACCCCACAGGGGCTGGGGCCAACGTCCTGACTTTC,CASSPHPTGAGANVLTF
-,TRBV11-1,TRBD1,15,TRBJ2-1,TGTGCCAGCAGCGTGACAGGGGGGATTCGCAATGAGCAGTTCTTC,CASSVTGGIRNEQFF
-,TRBV19,TRBD2,16,TRBJ2-7,TGTGCCAGTAGTATAGCCCTAGCGGGAGGGAACCACGAGCAGTACTTC,CASSIALAGGNHEQYF
-,TRBV28,TRBD1,13,TRBJ2-7,TGTGCCAGCAGTTTAGCAGGGGGCGACGAGCAGTACTTC,CASSLAGGDEQYF
many,TRBV4-2,TRBD1,16,TRBJ1-4,TGTGCCAGCAGCCAGGGCCAGGGACAGGGGTTTGAAAAACTGTTTTTT,CASSQGQGQGFEKLFF
once,TRBV27,TRBD2,15,TRBJ2-7,TGTGCCAGCAGCGTCAGCGGGAGGAGATCTTACGAGCAGTACTTC,CASSVSGRRSYEQYF
-,TRBV5-1,-,15,TRBJ2-3,TGCGCCAGCAGCTTGGCCGTTGGCCTAGGGGATACGCAGTATTTT,CASSLAVGLGDTQYF
-,TRBV7-2,TRBD1,14,TRBJ1-3,TGTGCCAGCAGCTCAACAGGGGCAGGAAACACCATATATTTT,CASSSTGAGNTIYF
-,TRBV7-9,TRBD1,14,TRBJ1-3,TGTGCCAGCAGCTACGACAGGGGTGGAAACACCATATATTTT,CASSYDRGGNTIYF
-,TRBV5-1,TRBD2,15,TRBJ2-1,TGCGCCAGCAGCCCTTTAGCGGGAGGTGCCAATGAGCAGTTCTTC,CASSPLAGGANEQFF
once,TRBV27,-,15,TRBJ1-5,TGTGCCAGCAGCCCCAGGGGCGCTAGCAATCAGCCCCAGCATTTT,CASSPRGASNQPQHF
once,TRBV7-2,-,14,TRBJ1-5,TGTGCCAGCAGCCCCGATCCACTTTTCCAGCCCCAGCATTTT,CASSPDPLFQPQHF
-,TRBV19,TRBD2,13,TRBJ2-5,TGTGCCAGTAGCCCGGGGGGACGAGAGACCCAGTACTTC,CASSPGGRETQYF
-,TRBV19,-,14,TRBJ2-5,TGTGCCAGTAGTATCGGGCAGGACCAAGAGACCCAGTACTTC,CASSIGQDQETQYF